This entry is about one TCR beta chain. Its antigen is undetermined. The data were taken from a study of PD-1 blockade in classical Hodgkin lymphoma. Study-wide findings and caveats: According to reports, newly diagnosed patients had lower baseline TCR diversity than healthy donors, and relapsed/refractory patients had lower baseline TCR diversity still. Prior therapy or disease activity may underlie the repertoire differences, whose causes remain undefined.

Germline V gene sequence: CDR1 SGHNT, CDR2 YENEEA. The CDR3 length is 12 residues. Trimming left V 1 base short and J 7 bases short, with 5 bases between. The time point: newly diagnosed, previously untreated cHL patient sample. With magnetic negative selection, CD4+ T cells were purified from PBMCs that had been thawed. The authors compared against newly diagnosed, untreated classical Hodgkin lymphoma PBMCs. TCRdb's copy holds only in-frame clones and misses some; the assay was immunoSEQ multiplex PCR. The sample records around 15,000 clones, about 90% being singletons. The V gene is TRBV11-3, the J gene TRBJ2-1, with no clear D. This sequence originates from a human donor with classical Hodgkin lymphoma. Sequenced material: CD4+ T cells from blood. The CDR3 bases are TGTGCCAGCAGCTTAGTCGCAAATGAGCAGTTCTTC. It specifies CASSLVANEQFF.